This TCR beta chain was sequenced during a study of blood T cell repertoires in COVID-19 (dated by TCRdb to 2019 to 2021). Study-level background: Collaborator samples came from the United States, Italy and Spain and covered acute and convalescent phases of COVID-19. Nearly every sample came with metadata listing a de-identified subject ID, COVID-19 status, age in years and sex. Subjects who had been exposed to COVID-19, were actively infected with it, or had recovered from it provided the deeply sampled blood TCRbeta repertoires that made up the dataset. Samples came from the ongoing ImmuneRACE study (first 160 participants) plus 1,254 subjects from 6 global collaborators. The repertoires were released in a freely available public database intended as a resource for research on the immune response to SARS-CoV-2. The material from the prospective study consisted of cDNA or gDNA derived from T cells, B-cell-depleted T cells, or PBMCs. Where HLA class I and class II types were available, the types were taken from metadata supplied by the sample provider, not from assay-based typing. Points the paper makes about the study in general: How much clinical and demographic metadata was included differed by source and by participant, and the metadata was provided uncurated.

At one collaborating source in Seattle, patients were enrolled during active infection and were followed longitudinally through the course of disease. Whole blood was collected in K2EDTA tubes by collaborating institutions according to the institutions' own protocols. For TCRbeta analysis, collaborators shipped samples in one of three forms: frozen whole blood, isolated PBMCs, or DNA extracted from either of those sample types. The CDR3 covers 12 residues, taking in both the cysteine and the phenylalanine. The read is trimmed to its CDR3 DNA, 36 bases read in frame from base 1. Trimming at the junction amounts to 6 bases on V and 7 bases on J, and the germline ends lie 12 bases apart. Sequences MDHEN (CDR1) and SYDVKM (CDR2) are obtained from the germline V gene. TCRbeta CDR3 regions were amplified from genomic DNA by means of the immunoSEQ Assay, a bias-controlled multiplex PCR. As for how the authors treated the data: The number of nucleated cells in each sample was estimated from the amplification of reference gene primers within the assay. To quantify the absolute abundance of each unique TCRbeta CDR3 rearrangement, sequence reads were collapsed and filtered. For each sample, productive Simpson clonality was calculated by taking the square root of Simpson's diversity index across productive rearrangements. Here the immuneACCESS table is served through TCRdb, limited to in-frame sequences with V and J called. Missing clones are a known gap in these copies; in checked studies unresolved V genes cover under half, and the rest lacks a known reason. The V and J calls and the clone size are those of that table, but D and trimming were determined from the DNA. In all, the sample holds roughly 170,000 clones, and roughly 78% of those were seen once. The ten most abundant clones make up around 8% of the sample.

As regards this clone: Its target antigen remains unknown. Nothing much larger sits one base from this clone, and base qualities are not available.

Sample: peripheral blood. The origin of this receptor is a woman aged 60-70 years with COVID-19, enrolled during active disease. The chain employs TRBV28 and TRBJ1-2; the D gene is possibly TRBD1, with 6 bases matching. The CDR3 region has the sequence CASSAAGVGYTF. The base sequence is TGTGCCAGCAGCGCCGCAGGGGTTGGCTACACCTTC.